This TCR beta chain is drawn from a study of human T cells and chemical hapten exposure. Study information: Women made up most patients, who had alopecia areata, totalis or universalis.

Germline V gives CDR1 DFQATT, CDR2 SNEGSKA (reference sequence). The CDR3 runs to 13 residues. V was clipped by 5 bases and J by 4 bases, with 12 bases between them. Time point specified: patch test 3, about 24 weeks after DPC sensitization. Treatment reported: therapeutic diphenylcyclopropenone sensitization with weekly scalp DPC. A single record per CDR3 protein comes from TCRdb applying MiXCR to the RACE reads. This sample yields under 200,000 distinct CDR3 sequences, of which roughly a quarter are seen a single time; around 1.9% belongs to the top ten. V is TRBV20-1 and J is TRBJ2-1; D unresolved. This receptor was identified in a woman aged 18-29 years with alopecia areata. Some clones in this sample may be carry-over from other donors' samples. The material sequenced was whole blood, taken in connection with sensitization to the hapten diphenylcyclopropenone (DPC). CDR3 loop: CSAFFPGYNEQFF. The CDR3 DNA follows: TGCAGTGCTTTCTTCCCGGGTTACAATGAGCAGTTCTTC.